The T cell receptor beta chain described here comes from a study of cytomegalovirus exposure and HLA in healthy donors. Both 60 Vbeta primers and 13 Jbeta primers went into the PCR. Profiling relied on immunoSEQ multiplex PCR, and the TCRdb table lists in-frame clones only, not all of them. The table lists over 150,000 clones, more than 75% of them singletons. The CDR3 length is 15 residues. V lost 5 bases, J lost 0 bases, and 13 bases lay in between. From germline, CDR1 is SNHLY and CDR2 FYNNEI. Among the donors, all were healthy bone marrow donors. This TCR came from a girl less than two years old in good health and CMV-seronegative. The chain recombines TRBV2 with TRBJ1-2; D is unclear. Material for sequencing was PBMCs. The DNA of the CDR3 is TGTGCCAGCAGTTTGCTTGTCACTTCTAACTATGGCTACACCTTC. It encodes CASSLLVTSNYGYTF.